This T cell receptor (beta chain) was captured in a study of blood T cell repertoires in COVID-19. For the study at large: Samples representing acute and convalescent COVID-19 were sourced from the United States, Italy and Spain.

As processed by the authors: Nucleated cell counts were estimated from reference gene primer amplification. Profiled with immunoSEQ multiplex PCR; TCRdb holds only in-frame clones, not every one. V, J and clone size are those of that table, while D and trimming were read from the DNA. The data hold 200,000 to 250,000 clones, with 82% observed a single time. The V gene's germline CDR1 is LGHDT and CDR2 YNNKEL (reference sequence). There are 15 residues in the CDR3. The V end was cut by 2 bases, the J end by 4 bases, with 11 bases between. This receptor was identified in a woman of 80 years or more with acute or convalescent COVID-19. Sequenced: peripheral blood. V and J are TRBV3-1 (or the pseudogene TRBV3-2) and TRBJ2-2, with TRBD1 as a possible D gene (6 bases). The CDR3 bases are TGTGCCAGCAGCCAACTACAGGGTAGCACCGGGGAGCTGTTTTTT. This codes for CASSQLQGSTGELFF.